This T cell receptor (beta chain) was profiled in a study of CD8 T cells in ankylosing spondylitis. Study-level points and caveats: What appeared characteristic of ankylosing spondylitis blood was a TCR beta motif of 7 or 8 highly homologous variants.

Comment on this clonotype: Its antigen is unidentified.

V shed 5 bases and J shed 3 bases, with 14 bases lying between them. CDR3 size: 15 residues. CDR1 and CDR2 (germline): SGHTA, FQGNSA. TCRdb used MiXCR to reprocess the 5' RACE reads, holding one entry per CDR3 protein. This table has roughly 400,000 distinct CDR3 sequences, around 20% appearing once. The clonotype originates from a male donor with ankylosing spondylitis. The rearrangement links TRBV7-2 to TRBJ2-1; D possibly corresponds to TRBD2 (5 bases). The sequencing input was blood, either unsorted or a sorted T cell fraction (not recorded which). CDR3: CASSPLEVIYNEQFF. The CDR3 DNA follows: TGTGCCAGCAGCCCCCTGGAGGTGATCTACAATGAGCAGTTCTTC.